The T cell receptor beta chain described here comes from a study of blood T cell repertoires in COVID-19. Overall study: The United States, Italy and Spain supplied acute and convalescent COVID-19 samples. PBMCs, B-cell-depleted T cells, or T cells were the source of the cDNA or gDNA that made up the material.

In the source study's methods: Cell counts per sample came from amplifying reference gene primers. Using immunoSEQ multiplex PCR, the repertoire was profiled, and TCRdb retains in-frame clones only, with some absent. From that table come the V and J calls and clone size; the DNA was used to work out D and trimming. The repertoire includes 94,000 or so clones, 80% to 90% of them detected once, and approximately 25% sits in the top ten. This CDR3 has 17 residues. The junction had 10 bases not matched to a gene; V was cut back by 5 bases and J by 2 bases. Germline CDR1 SGHVS, CDR2 FQNEAQ. The chain links TRBV7-8 to TRBJ1-5, with 9 bases aligning to TRBD1. The source material was peripheral blood. The clonotype was recovered from a man aged 60 to 69 with acute or convalescent COVID-19. Here the CDR3 reads CASSPGQGRRGNQPQHF. The CDR3 DNA follows: TGTGCCAGCAGCCCGGGACAGGGTAGACGCGGCAATCAGCCCCAGCATTTT.